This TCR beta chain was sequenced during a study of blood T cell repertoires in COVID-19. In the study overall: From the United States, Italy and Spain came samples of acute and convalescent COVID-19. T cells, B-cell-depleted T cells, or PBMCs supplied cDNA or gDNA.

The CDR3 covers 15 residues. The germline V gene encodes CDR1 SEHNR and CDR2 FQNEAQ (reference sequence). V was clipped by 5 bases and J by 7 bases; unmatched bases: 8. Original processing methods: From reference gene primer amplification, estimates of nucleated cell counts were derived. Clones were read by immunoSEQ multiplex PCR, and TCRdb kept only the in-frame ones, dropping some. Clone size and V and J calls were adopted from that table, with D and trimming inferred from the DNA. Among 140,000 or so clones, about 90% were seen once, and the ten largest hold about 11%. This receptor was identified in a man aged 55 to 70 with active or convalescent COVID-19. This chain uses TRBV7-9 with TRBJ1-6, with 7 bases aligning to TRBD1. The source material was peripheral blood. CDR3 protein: CASSPVQGMNSPLHF. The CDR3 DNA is TGTGCCAGCAGCCCTGTACAGGGGATGAATTCACCCCTCCACTTT. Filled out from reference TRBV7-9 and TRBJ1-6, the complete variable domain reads DTGVSQNPRHKITKRGQNVTFRCDPISEHNRLYWYRQTLGQGPEFLTYFQNEAQLEKSRLLSDRFSAERPKGSFSTLEIQRTEQGDSAMYLCASSPVQGMNSPLHFGNGTRLTVT.